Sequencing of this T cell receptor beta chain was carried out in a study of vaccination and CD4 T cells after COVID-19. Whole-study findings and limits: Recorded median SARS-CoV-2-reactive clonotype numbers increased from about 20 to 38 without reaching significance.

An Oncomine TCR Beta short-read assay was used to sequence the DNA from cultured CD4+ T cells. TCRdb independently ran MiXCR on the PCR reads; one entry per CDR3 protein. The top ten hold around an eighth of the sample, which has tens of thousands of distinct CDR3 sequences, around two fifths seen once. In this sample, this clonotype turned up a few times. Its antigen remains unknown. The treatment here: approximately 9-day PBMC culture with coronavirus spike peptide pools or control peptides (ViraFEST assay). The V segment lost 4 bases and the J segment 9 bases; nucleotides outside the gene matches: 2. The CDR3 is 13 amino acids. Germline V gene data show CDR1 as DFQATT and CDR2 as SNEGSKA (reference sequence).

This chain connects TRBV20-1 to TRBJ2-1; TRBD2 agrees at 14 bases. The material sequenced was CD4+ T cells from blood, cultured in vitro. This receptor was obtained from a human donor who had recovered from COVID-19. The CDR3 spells CSANGLAGGEQFF. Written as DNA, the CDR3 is TGCAGTGCTAATGGACTAGCGGGGGGTGAGCAGTTCTTC.